This T cell receptor (beta chain) was captured in a study of blood T cell repertoires in COVID-19. Background on the study: The cDNA or gDNA used as material had been derived from T cells, B-cell-depleted T cells, or PBMCs.

In the original workflow: Amplification with reference gene primers provided the estimates of nucleated cell counts. Measured with immunoSEQ multiplex PCR; TCRdb has only the in-frame clones, and not every one. The V and J calls and the clone size are those of that table, but D and trimming were determined from the DNA. The data show 50,000 to 65,000 clones, with around 83% seen just once and roughly 15% held by the top ten. Per germline, CDR1 SGHRS and CDR2 YFSETQ. The CDR3 runs to 15 residues. V was cut by 4 bases and J by 0 bases, with 13 bases left in between. The chain employs TRBV5-1 and TRBJ1-1, with D tentatively TRBD1 (5 bases). The clonotype originates from a human donor in a cohort sampled during active COVID-19. Sequencing was carried out using peripheral blood. The CDR3 coding sequence is TGCGCCAGCAGCCGCGTGGCAGGGCTGAACACTGAAGCTTTCTTT. Translated, it gives CASSRVAGLNTEAFF.